The 25 T cell receptor beta chains given below trace back to one sample, sequenced in a study of blood T cells in healthy people across ages (dated by TCRdb to between 2015 and 2016). Libraries came from 5' RACE. Data came from an Illumina HiSeq 2500. The second PCR ran for about 6 to 12 cycles and used a J-beta primer mix along with a sample-barcoded 5' primer. TCRdb redid the processing of the public reads, applying fastp at Q25 and MiXCR, and retained in-frame beta chains. One record per CDR3 amino acid sequence lists the most common genes and DNA. The sample table records about 1,800,000 distinct CDR3 sequences; about 30% of these occur just once. Of the sample, less than 9.5% is held by the ten largest clones. Sequenced material: blood. Every receptor here comes from a woman in her thirties in good health.

The chain is built from TRBV2 and TRBJ2-7; D unresolved. V was pared by 4 bases and J by 0 bases, with 10 bases between. The CDR3 is made up of 14 amino acids. Germline CDR1 is SNHLY and CDR2 is FYNNEI. The CDR3 coding sequence is TGTGCCAGCAGTGCACCAAAAAACTCCTACGAGCAGTACTTC. It yields the protein CASSAPKNSYEQYF.

The CDR3 region is CARATGNYGYTF. In DNA form, the CDR3 reads TGTGCCAGGGCTACAGGGAACTATGGCTACACCTTC. J is TRBJ1-2 and V is TRBV30; a weak D match, TRBD1 (6 bases). Trimming left V 8 bases short and J 2 bases short, with 12 bases between. Germline CDR1 GTSNPN, CDR2 SVGIG (reference sequence). The CDR3 contains 12 residues.

The chain joins TRBV9 to TRBJ2-3, with TRBD1 matching 8 bases. The V gene's germline CDR1 is SGDLS and CDR2 YYNGEE. V was pared by 4 bases and J by 0 bases, with 13 bases of the junction left unmatched. The CDR3 contains 18 residues. CDR3: CASSSGDRTLRSTDTQYF. The CDR3 bases are TGTGCCAGCAGCTCCGGGGACAGGACCCTTCGGAGCACAGATACGCAGTATTTT.

V and J are TRBV12-3 or TRBV12-4 and TRBJ2-2; D is tentatively TRBD1 or TRBD2 (5 bases each). Trimming left V 7 bases short and J 4 bases short, with 19 bases between. This CDR3 spans 16 amino acids. The CDR3 reads CASTPLGRRGTGELFF. The CDR3 DNA sequence: TGTGCCAGCACCCCATTGGGACGAAGGGGCACCGGGGAGCTGTTTTTT.

This clonotype was found a few times. The rearrangement joins TRBV19 to TRBJ2-1; TRBD2 matches at 12 bases. This CDR3 comprises 15 residues. The V gene's germline CDR1 is LNHDA and CDR2 SQIVND (reference sequence). V shed 3 bases and J 8 bases; nucleotides not matched to a gene: 5. CDR3 in DNA: TGTGCCAGTAGTATGACTAGCGGGAGTAGGGATGAGCAGTTCTTC. The encoded protein is CASSMTSGSRDEQFF.

J is TRBJ2-7 and V is TRBV21-1. TRBV21-1 is termed a pseudogene. CDR3 length: 15 residues. CDR3 coding DNA: TGTGCCATCGCCGAGGAAGAAAAAACTAAGGATGAGCAGTACTTC. It codes for CAIAEEEKTKDEQYF.

The table lists this clonotype with a count of one. It may be a read error: a sequence one base away is much more abundant. The CDR3 here is CASSVAVNGQFF. The DNA of the CDR3 is TGTGCCAGCAGCGTGGCAGTCAATGGGCAGTTCTTC. The chain links TRBV21-1 to TRBJ2-1. TRBV21-1 is a documented pseudogene. This CDR3 is 12 amino acids long.

V gene TRBV5-1 combines with J gene TRBJ1-2; possible D gene TRBD1, 6 bases. The CDR3 is made up of 13 amino acids. Germline values: CDR1 SGHRS, CDR2 YFSETQ. V was trimmed by 7 bases and J by 6 bases, leaving 16 bases between them. CDR3 coding DNA: TGCGCCAGCGGACAGAGCAGGGCCCATGGCTACACCTTC. As protein: CASGQSRAHGYTF.

This clonotype was detected a few times. The chain recombines TRBV12-3 or TRBV12-4 with TRBJ1-5; the D is unclear. The CDR3 length is 14 residues. Trimming shortened V by 3 bases and J by 3 bases, and 9 bases separated the two germline ends. As DNA, the CDR3 is TGTGCCAGCAGTTTTTCGCAGTTCAATCAGCCCCAGCATTTT. Translated, it gives CASSFSQFNQPQHF.

The rearrangement uses TRBV7-2 and TRBJ2-4; 8 positions match TRBD2. CDR1 is SGHTA and CDR2 is FQGNSA in the germline V gene. Losses at the gene ends were 7 bases for V and 13 bases for J; bases not matched to a gene: 18. The CDR3 spans 15 residues. The CDR3 loop is CASMPTGRAVGEQYF. In DNA, the CDR3 is TGTGCCAGCATGCCGACCGGGAGGGCCGTAGGGGAGCAGTACTTC. Filled out from reference TRBV7-2 and TRBJ2-4, the complete variable domain reads GAGVSQSPSNKVTEKGKDVELRCDPISGHTALYWYRQSLGQGLEFLIYFQGNSAPDKSGLPSDRFSAERTGGSVSTLTIQRTQQEDSAVYLCASMPTGRAVGEQYFGAGTRLSVL.

This clonotype was observed a few times. The V gene is TRBV20-1, the J gene TRBJ2-1; 9 bases fit TRBD2. J lost 5 bases, V lost 4 bases, and 9 bases had no gene match. This CDR3 contains 15 residues. Germline V gene data show CDR1 as DFQATT and CDR2 as SNEGSKA (reference sequence). Here the CDR3 DNA reads TGCAGTGCTACCAGCCCTAGCGGGGTGGACAATGAGCAGTTCTTC. Amino acid sequence: CSATSPSGVDNEQFF.

As to this clonotype: A much more abundant neighbour one base away suggests this may be a read error. V and J are TRBV29-1 and TRBJ2-5; D ambiguous. Between the trimmed V and J ends, which lost 1 base and 4 bases, there was a span of 4 bases. The CDR3 sequence is 11 residues long. CDR1 and CDR2 from the germline V gene are SQVTM and ANQGSEA. The CDR3 DNA follows: TGCAGCGTTGAAGCAGGAGAGACCCAGTACTTC. Amino acid sequence: CSVEAGETQYF. Looking up the rest from reference TRBV29-1 and TRBJ2-5 gives the full variable domain: SAVISQKPSRDICQRGTSLTIQCQVDSQVTMMFWYRQQPGQSLTLIATANQGSEATYESGFVIDKFPISRPNLTFSTLTVSNMSPEDSSIYLCSVEAGETQYFGPGTRLLVL.

This clonotype was counted many times. The chain employs TRBV7-9 and TRBJ1-5, with 8 bases that match TRBD1. V shed 5 bases, J shed 7 bases, and the junction held 7 bases outside the gene matches. This CDR3 has 14 amino acids. CDR1 SEHNR and CDR2 FQNEAQ come from the germline V gene (reference sequence). The CDR3 spells CASSPTGARQPQHF. CDR3 DNA sequence: TGTGCCAGCAGCCCGACAGGGGCGCGACAGCCCCAGCATTTT.

This clonotype has a single count. A much larger clone lies a single base off, so this may be a read error. No conserved phenylalanine or tryptophan is present at the end of the CDR3, so a read error is the likely explanation. V gene TRBV29-1 combines with J gene TRBJ2-4; D call uncertain. The V gene lost 4 bases and the J gene lost 13 bases, with 23 bases spanning the gap. CDR1 is SQVTM, CDR2 ANQGSEA, per germline. This CDR3 spans 14 amino acids. The CDR3 here is CSVVEESKGSEQYC. The CDR3 nucleotides are TGCAGCGTTGTCGAAGAAAGTAAGGGTTCGGAGCAGTACTGC.

This clonotype was found a few times. The V and J genes are TRBV7-9 and TRBJ1-5; a possible D gene is TRBD1 (6 bases). Germline CDR1 and CDR2: SEHNR and FQNEAQ (reference sequence). The CDR3 totals 16 residues. V lost 5 bases, J lost 1 base, and 15 bases lay in between. The CDR3 is CASSLGGGASNQPQHF. The DNA of the CDR3 is TGTGCCAGCAGCCTGGGGGGGGGCGCGAGCAATCAGCCCCAGCATTTT.

The CDR3 DNA reads as TGTGCCAGCAGCTTAACTTTTTCTAACACTGAAGCTTTCTTT. Protein product: CASSLTFSNTEAFF. The chain couples TRBV7-2 to TRBJ1-1; no clear D gene. The germline V gene has CDR1 SGHTA and CDR2 FQGNSA. V lost 2 bases and J lost 2, with 9 bases in between. The CDR3 has 14 amino acids.

The V gene is TRBV24-1, the J gene TRBJ2-2; tentative D call: TRBD2 (5 bases). V lost 4 bases and J 4 bases, leaving 12 bases between the germline ends. The CDR3 totals 15 residues. The germline CDR1 and CDR2 sequences are KGHDR and SFDVKD. The CDR3 region has the DNA TGTGCCACCAGTGACCCGGGGAAGGCCACCGGGGAGCTGTTTTTT. This translates into CATSDPGKATGELFF.

This clonotype was seen repeatedly, ten times or more. The chain uses TRBV20-1 and TRBJ1-2; D ambiguous. The CDR3 has 8 residues. Germline loops: CDR1 DFQATT, CDR2 SNEGSKA (reference sequence). The CDR3 region has the DNA TGCACCCACGATGGCTACACCTTC. It yields the protein CTHDGYTF.

This clonotype was picked up a small number of times. V usage is TRBV20-1 and J usage is TRBJ2-3; 9 bases fit TRBD2. After removal of 5 bases from V and 0 bases from J, the junction contained 3 bases not matched to a gene. The CDR3 runs to 14 residues. In germline, CDR1 is DFQATT, CDR2 SNEGSKA (reference sequence). CDR3 amino acids: CSAPSGISTDTQYF. Here the CDR3 DNA reads TGCAGTGCTCCTAGCGGGATCAGCACAGATACGCAGTATTTT.

The chain links TRBV19 to TRBJ2-1; D is perhaps TRBD1 (5 bases). The V and J ends lost 2 bases and 8 bases respectively, with 16 bases between them. Germline CDR1 LNHDA, CDR2 SQIVND (reference sequence). The CDR3 is 15 amino acids. CDR3 protein: CASSIFSSGRDEQFF. CDR3 nucleotide sequence: TGTGCCAGTAGTATATTCTCGTCAGGGCGCGATGAGCAGTTCTTC.

This clonotype came up many times. The chain recombines TRBV7-9 with TRBJ2-5; 9 bases are shared with TRBD1. Per germline, CDR1 SEHNR and CDR2 FQNEAQ (reference sequence). The V segment lost 4 bases and the J segment 3 bases; nucleotides outside the gene matches: 9. The CDR3 sequence is 16 residues long. The CDR3 nucleotides are TGTGCCAGCAGCTCTATCACGACAGGGGGTGAAGAGACCCAGTACTTC. Protein: CASSSITTGGEETQYF.

This clonotype was counted at least ten times. The V gene is TRBV4-1, the J gene TRBJ2-4, with 7 bases identical to TRBD1. Germline V gives CDR1 MGHRA, CDR2 YSYEKL. V lost 3 bases and J lost 6; bases outside the gene matches: 14. The CDR3 runs 17 residues. The CDR3 nucleotides read TGCGCCAGCAGCCATCTCCAACCCGGGACAGCATTAAACATTCAGTACTTC. Residues: CASSHLQPGTALNIQYF.

This clonotype was picked up a small number of times. The V and J genes are TRBV2 and TRBJ2-3; D gene ambiguous. V lost 4 bases to trimming and J lost 6 bases, with 8 bases between them. The CDR3 is 12 amino acids. Per the germline V gene, CDR1 is SNHLY and CDR2 is FYNNEI. The CDR3 protein is CASSVRDDTQYF. The CDR3 coding sequence is TGTGCCAGCAGTGTCAGAGATGATACGCAGTATTTT.

This clonotype was seen at least ten times. The CDR3 DNA reads as TGTGCCACCAGCAGAGGTGGACTCCTCTCCTACGAGCAGTACTTC. Protein product: CATSRGGLLSYEQYF. The chain couples TRBV15 to TRBJ2-7; D perhaps matches TRBD2 (5 bases). V was shortened by 1 base and J by 0 bases, with 10 bases between the two germline ends. This CDR3 has 15 amino acids. Germline V gene lookup returns CDR1 LNHNV and CDR2 YYDKDF (reference sequence).

This chain links TRBV5-6 with TRBJ2-5; D tentatively fits TRBD1 or TRBD2 (5 bases each). The CDR3 is 15 residues long. Deletions cut 1 base from V and 2 bases from J, with 12 bases between. Germline V gene lookup returns CDR1 SGHDT and CDR2 YYEEEE. The CDR3 reads CASSLLGTPQETQYF. In DNA form, the CDR3 reads TGTGCCAGCAGCTTGCTGGGGACGCCTCAAGAGACCCAGTACTTC.